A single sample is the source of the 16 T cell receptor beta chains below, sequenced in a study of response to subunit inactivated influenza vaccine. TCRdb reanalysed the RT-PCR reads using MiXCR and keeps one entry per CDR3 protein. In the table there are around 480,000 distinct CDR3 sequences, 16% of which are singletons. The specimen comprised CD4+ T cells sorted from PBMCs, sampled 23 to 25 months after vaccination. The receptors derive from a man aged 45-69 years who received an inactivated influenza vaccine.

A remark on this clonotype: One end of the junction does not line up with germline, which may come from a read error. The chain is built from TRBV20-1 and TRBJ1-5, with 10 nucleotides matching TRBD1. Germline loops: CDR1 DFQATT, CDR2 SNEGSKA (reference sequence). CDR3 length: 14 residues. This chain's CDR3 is CSSSPGTGAQPQHF. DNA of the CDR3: TGCAGTTCTAGCCCCGGGACAGGGGCACAGCCCCAGCATTTT.

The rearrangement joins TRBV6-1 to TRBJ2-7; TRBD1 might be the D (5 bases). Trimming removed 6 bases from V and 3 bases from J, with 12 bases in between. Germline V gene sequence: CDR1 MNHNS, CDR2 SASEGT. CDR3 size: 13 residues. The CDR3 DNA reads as TGTGCCAGCAGGTCCAGGGCTGTCTACGAGCAGTACTTC. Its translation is CASRSRAVYEQYF.

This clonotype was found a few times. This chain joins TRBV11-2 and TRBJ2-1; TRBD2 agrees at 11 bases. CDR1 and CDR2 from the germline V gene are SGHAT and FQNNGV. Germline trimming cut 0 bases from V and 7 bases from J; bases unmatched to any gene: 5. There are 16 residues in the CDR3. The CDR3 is CASSLDIAGGRNEQFF. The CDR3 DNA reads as TGTGCCAGCAGCTTAGATATAGCGGGGGGGCGAAATGAGCAGTTCTTC.

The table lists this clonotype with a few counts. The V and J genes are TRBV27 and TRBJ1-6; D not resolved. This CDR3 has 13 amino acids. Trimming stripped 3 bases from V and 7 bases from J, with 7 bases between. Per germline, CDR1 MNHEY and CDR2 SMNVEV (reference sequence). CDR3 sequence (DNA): TGTGCCAGCAGTTTCTCATTCAATTCACCCCTCCACTTT. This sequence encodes CASSFSFNSPLHF.

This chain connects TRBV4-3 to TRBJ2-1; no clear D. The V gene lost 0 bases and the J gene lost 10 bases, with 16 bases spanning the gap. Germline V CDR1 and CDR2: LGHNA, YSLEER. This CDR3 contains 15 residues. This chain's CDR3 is CASSQDRLSGQEQFF. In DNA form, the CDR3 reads TGCGCCAGCAGCCAAGATAGGCTGTCGGGCCAGGAGCAGTTCTTC.

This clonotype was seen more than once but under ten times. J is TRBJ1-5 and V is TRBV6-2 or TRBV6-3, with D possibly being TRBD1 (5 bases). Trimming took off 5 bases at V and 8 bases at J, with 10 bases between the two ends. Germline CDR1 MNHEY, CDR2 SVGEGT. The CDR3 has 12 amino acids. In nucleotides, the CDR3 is TGTGCCAGCAGTCCAGGGAGGGAGCCCCAGCATTTT. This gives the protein CASSPGREPQHF.

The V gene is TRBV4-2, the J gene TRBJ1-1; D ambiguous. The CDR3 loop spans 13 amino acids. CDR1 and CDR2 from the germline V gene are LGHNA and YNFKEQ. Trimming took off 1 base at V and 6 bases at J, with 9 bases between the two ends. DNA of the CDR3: TGTGCCAGCAGCCAAGTTGAATGGTCTGAAGCTTTCTTT. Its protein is CASSQVEWSEAFF.

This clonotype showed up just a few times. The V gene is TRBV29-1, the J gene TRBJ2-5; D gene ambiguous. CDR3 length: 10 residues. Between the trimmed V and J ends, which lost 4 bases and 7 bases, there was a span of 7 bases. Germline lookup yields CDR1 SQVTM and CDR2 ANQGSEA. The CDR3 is CSVGVLTQYF. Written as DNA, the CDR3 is TGCAGCGTTGGAGTTCTGACCCAGTACTTC.

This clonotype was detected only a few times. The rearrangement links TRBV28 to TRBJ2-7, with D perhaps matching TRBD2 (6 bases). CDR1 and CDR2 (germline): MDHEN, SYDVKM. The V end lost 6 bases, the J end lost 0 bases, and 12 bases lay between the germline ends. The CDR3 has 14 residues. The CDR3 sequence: CASSWDWSSYEQYF. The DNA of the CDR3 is TGTGCCAGCAGCTGGGACTGGAGCTCCTACGAGCAGTACTTC.

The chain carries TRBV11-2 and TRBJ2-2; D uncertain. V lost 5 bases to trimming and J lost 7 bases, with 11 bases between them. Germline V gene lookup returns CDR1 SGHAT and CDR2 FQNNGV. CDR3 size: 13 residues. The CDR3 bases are TGTGCCAGCAGCCCAAACAGCCGCGGGGAGCTGTTTTTT. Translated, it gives CASSPNSRGELFF.

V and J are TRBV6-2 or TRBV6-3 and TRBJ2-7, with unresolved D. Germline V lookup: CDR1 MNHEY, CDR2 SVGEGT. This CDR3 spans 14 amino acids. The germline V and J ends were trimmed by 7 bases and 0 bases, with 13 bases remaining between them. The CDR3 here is CASKVRTASYEQYF. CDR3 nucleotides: TGTGCCAGCAAGGTCCGGACGGCCTCCTACGAGCAGTACTTC.

CDR3 DNA: TGTGCCAGCAGCTCGTCCCGGATTGGCACAGATACGCAGTATTTT. Protein: CASSSSRIGTDTQYF. The chain links TRBV7-2 to TRBJ2-3; no clear D gene. The CDR3 runs 15 residues. V lost 4 bases to trimming and J lost 1 base, with 12 bases between them. Germline assignment: CDR1 SGHTA and CDR2 FQGNSA.

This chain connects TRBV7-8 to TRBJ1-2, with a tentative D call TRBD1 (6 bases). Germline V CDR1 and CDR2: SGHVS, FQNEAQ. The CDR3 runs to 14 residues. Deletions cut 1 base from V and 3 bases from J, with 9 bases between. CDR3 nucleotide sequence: TGTGCCAGCAGCTTAGATGCAGGGGACTATGGCTACACCTTC. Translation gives CASSLDAGDYGYTF.

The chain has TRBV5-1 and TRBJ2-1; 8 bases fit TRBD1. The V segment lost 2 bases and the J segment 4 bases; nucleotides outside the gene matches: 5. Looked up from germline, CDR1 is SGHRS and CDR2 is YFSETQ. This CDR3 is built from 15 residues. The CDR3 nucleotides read TGCGCCAGCAGCTTTTCCACAGGGGGATACAATGAGCAGTTCTTC. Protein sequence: CASSFSTGGYNEQFF.

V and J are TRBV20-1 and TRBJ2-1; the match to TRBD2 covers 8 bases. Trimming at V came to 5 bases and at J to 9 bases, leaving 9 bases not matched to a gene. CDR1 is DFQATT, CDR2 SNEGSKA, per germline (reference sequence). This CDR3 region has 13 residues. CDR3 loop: CSAGLSGGTEQFF. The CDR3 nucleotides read TGCAGTGCTGGGCTATCGGGAGGGACTGAGCAGTTCTTC.

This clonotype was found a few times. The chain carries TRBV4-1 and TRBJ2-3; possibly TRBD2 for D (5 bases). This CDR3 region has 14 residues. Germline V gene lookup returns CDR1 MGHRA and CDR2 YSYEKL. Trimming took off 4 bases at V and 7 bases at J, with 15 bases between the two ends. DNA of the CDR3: TGCGCCAGCAGCCGACTACCCCAGACGAATACGCAGTATTTT. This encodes CASSRLPQTNTQYF.